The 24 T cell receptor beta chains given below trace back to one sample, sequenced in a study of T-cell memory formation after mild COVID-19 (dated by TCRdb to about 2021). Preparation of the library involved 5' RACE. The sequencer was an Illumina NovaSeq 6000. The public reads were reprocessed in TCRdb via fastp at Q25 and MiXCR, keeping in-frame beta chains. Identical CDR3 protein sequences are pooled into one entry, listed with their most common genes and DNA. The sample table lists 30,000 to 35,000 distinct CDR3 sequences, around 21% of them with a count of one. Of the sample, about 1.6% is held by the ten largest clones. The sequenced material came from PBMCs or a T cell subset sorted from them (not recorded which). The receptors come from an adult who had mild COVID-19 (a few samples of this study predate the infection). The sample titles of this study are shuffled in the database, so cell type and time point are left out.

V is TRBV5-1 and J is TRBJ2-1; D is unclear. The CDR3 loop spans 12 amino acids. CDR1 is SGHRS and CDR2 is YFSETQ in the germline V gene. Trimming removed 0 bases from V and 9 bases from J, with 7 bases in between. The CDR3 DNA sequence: TGCGCCAGCAGCTTGGTGATGGGTGAGCAGTTCTTC. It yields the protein CASSLVMGEQFF.

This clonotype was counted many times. DNA for the CDR3: TGCGCCAGCAGCTGGGGACAGGGTAGTGGTGGCTACACCTTC. This encodes CASSWGQGSGGYTF. The rearrangement joins TRBV5-1 to TRBJ1-2, with TRBD1 matching over 9 bases. CDR3 length equals 14 residues. The germline CDR1 and CDR2 sequences are SGHRS and YFSETQ. J lost 7 bases, V lost 3 bases, and 7 bases had no gene match.

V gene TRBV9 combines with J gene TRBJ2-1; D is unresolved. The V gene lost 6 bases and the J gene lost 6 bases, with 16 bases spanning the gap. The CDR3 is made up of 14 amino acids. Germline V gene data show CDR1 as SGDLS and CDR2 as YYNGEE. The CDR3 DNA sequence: TGTGCCAGCAATGGGAAGAGCGACGTCAATGAGCAGTTCTTC. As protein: CASNGKSDVNEQFF.

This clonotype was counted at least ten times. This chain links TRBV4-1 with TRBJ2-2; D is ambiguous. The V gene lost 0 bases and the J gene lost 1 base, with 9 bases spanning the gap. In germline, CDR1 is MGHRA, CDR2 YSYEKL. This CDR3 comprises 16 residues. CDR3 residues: CASSQDPGRNTGELFF. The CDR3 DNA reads TGCGCCAGCAGCCAAGATCCAGGACGGAACACCGGGGAGCTGTTTTTT.

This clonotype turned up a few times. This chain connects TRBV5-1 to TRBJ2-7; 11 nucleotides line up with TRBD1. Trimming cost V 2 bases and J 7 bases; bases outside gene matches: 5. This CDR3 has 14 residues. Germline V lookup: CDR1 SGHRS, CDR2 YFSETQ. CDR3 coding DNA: TGCGCCAGCAGCTTAGGACAGGGGGCAGATGAGCAGTACTTC. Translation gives CASSLGQGADEQYF. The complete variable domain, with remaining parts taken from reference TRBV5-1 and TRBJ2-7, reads KAGVTQTPRYLIKTRGQQVTLSCSPISGHRSVSWYQQTPGQGLQFLFEYFSETQRNKGNFPGRFSGRQFSNSRSEMNVSTLELGDSALYLCASSLGQGADEQYFGPGTRLTVT.

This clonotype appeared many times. CDR3 sequence: CASSNPRGQGMSIQETQYF. CDR3 nucleotide sequence: TGTGCCAGCAGCAACCCTCGGGGACAGGGTATGTCCATCCAAGAGACCCAGTACTTC. The chain carries TRBV21-1 and TRBJ2-5; no DNA check was done on the table's D call, TRBD1. TRBV21-1 is flagged as a pseudogene. This CDR3 is 19 amino acids long.

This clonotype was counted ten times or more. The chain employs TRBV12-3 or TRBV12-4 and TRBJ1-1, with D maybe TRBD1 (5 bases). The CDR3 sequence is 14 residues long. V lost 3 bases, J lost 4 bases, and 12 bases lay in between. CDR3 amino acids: CASSFHGGGTEAFF. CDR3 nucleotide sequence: TGTGCCAGCAGTTTTCATGGGGGAGGCACTGAAGCTTTCTTT.

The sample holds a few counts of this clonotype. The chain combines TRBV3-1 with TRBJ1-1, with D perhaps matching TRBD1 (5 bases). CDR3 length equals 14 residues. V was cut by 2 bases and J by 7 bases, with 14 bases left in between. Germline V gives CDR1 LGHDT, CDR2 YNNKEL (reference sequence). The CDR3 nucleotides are TGTGCCAGCAGCCAACCTCGACGGGGCGGTGAAGCTTTCTTT. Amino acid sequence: CASSQPRRGGEAFF.

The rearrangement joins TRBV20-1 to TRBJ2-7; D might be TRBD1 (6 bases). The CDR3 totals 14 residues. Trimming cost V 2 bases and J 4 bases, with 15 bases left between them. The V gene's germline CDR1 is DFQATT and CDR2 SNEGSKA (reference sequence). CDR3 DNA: TGCAGTGCTAGAAAACACAGGGACCGTTACGAGCAGTACTTC. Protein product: CSARKHRDRYEQYF.

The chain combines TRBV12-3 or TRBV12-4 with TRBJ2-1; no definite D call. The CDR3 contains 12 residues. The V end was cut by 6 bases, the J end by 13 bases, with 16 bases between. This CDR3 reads CASSPGHVGQFF. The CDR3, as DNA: TGTGCCAGCAGCCCAGGTCATGTAGGACAGTTCTTC.

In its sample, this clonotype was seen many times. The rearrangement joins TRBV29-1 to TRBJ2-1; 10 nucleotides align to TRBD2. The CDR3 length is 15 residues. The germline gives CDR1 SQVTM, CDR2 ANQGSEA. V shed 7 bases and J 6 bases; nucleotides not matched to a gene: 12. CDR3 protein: CSAQTRIAGGNEQFF. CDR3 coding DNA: TGCAGCGCCCAAACGCGGATAGCGGGAGGCAATGAGCAGTTCTTC.

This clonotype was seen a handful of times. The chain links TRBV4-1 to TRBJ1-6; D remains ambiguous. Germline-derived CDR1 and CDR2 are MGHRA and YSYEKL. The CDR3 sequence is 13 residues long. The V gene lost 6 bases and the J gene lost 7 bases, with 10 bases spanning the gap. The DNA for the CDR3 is TGCGCCAGCAGTAAGGTTTTGAATTCACCCCTCCACTTT. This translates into CASSKVLNSPLHF.

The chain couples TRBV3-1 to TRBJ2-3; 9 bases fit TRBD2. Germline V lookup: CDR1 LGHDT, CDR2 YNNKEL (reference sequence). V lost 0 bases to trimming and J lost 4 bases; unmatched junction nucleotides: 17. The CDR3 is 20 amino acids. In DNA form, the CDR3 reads TGTGCCAGCAGCCAAGACGACGTTAACCCGCTAGCGGGGCCCGCAGATACGCAGTATTTT. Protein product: CASSQDDVNPLAGPADTQYF.

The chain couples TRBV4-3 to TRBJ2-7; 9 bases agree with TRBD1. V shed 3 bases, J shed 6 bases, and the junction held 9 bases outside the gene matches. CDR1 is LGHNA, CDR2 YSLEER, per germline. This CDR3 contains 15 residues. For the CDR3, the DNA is TGCGCCAGCAGCCAGCCGGGACAGGGATATTCCGAGCAGTACTTC. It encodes CASSQPGQGYSEQYF.

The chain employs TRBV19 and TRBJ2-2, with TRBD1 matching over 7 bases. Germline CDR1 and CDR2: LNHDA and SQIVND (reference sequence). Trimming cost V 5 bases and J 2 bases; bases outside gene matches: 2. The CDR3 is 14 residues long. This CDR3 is CASSDRANTGELFF. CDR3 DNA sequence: TGTGCCAGTAGTGACAGGGCCAACACCGGGGAGCTGTTTTTT.

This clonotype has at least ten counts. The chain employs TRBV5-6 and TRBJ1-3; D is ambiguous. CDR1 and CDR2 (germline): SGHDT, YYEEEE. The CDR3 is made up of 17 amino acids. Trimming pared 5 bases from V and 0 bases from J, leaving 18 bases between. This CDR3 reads CASSQSRVAHSGNTIYF. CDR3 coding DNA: TGTGCCAGCAGTCAATCTCGTGTGGCCCACTCTGGAAACACCATATATTTT. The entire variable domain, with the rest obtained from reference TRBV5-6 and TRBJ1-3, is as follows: DAGVTQSPTHLIKTRGQQVTLRCSPKSGHDTVSWYQQALGQGPQFIFQYYEEEERQRGNFPDRFSGHQFPNYSSELNVNALLLGDSALYLCASSQSRVAHSGNTIYFGEGSWLTVV.

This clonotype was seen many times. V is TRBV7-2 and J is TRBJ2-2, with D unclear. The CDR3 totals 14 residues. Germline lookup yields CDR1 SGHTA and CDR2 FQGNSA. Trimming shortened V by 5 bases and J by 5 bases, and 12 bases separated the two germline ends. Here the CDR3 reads CASSPRPGTGELFF. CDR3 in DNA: TGTGCCAGCAGCCCCCGCCCCGGAACCGGGGAGCTGTTTTTT.

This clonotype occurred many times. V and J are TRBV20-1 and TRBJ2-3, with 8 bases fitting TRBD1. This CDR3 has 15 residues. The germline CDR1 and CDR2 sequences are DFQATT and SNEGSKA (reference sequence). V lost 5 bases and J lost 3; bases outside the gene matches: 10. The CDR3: CSAPRTGMGTDTQYF. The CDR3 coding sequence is TGCAGTGCTCCTCGGACAGGGATGGGTACAGATACGCAGTATTTT.

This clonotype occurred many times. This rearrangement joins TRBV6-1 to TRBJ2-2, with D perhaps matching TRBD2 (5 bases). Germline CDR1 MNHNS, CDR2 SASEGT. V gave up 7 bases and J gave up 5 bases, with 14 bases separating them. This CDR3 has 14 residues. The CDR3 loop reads CASTKAVMTGELFF. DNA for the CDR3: TGTGCCAGCACGAAAGCGGTGATGACCGGGGAGCTGTTTTTT.

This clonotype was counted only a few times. The CDR3 protein is CASSLETGLDGYTF. The CDR3 DNA is TGTGCCAGCAGCTTAGAGACAGGGCTCGATGGCTACACCTTC. The gene calls are TRBV11-2 and TRBJ1-2, with 7 bases lining up with TRBD1. This CDR3 has 14 residues. Germline CDR1 is SGHAT and CDR2 is FQNNGV. J was trimmed by 6 bases and V by 0 bases; bases with no gene match: 4.

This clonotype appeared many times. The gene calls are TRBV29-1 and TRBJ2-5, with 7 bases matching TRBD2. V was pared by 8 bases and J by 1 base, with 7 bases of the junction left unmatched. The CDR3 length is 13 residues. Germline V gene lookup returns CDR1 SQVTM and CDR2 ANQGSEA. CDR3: CSHSGSLQETQYF. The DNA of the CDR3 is TGCAGCCATAGCGGGTCCCTCCAAGAGACCCAGTACTTC.

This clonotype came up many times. The CDR3 region is CSIETGGFQYF. The CDR3 nucleotides are TGCAGCATCGAGACAGGGGGTTTTCAGTACTTC. The chain uses TRBV29-1 and TRBJ2-7, with 9 bases identical to TRBD1. With V trimmed by 8 bases and J by 10 bases, 9 bases remained unmatched. The CDR3 has 11 amino acids. CDR1 is SQVTM and CDR2 is ANQGSEA in the germline V gene.

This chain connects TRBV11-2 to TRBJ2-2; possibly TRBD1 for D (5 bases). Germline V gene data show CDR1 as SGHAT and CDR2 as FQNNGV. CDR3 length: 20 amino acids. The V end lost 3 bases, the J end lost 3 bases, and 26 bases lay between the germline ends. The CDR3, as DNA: TGTGCCAGCAGCTTTCGGGTATCAGGGATCCAGGGCGGATACACCGGGGAGCTGTTTTTT. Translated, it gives CASSFRVSGIQGGYTGELFF.

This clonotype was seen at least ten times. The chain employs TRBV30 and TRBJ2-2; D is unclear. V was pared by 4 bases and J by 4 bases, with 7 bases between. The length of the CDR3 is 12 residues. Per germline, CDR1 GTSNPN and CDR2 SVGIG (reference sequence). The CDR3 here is CAWTQITGELFF. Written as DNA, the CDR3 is TGTGCCTGGACACAGATCACCGGGGAGCTGTTTTTT.